This TCR beta chain originates from a study of T cells after somatic rescue of genetic block. V lost 4 bases to trimming and J lost 9 bases, with 16 bases between them. CDR1 SGHAT and CDR2 FQNNGV come from the germline V gene. The CDR3 covers 15 residues. This table comes from immunoSEQ multiplex PCR, and its TCRdb copy is limited to in-frame clones, with some not included. The repertoire has 70,000 or so clones, roughly nine tenths of them found once; the top ten carry 3%. The chain recombines TRBV11-2 with TRBJ1-6; D perhaps matches TRBD1 (6 bases). This TCR came from a man aged 35 to 55. Source material: peripheral blood mononuclear cells (PBMCs). As DNA, the CDR3 is TGTGCCAGCAGCTCCTACGGGGGCGCGACTTCACCCCTCCACTTT. It translates to CASSSYGGATSPLHF.